This T cell receptor (beta chain) was observed in a study of cytomegalovirus exposure and HLA in healthy donors (dated by TCRdb to the late 2010s). Background for the entire study: An earlier analysis of approximately 640 of the donors reported approximately 300 Gb of sequence data and some 120 million unique TCR beta sequences from around 200 million T cells. To decide whether each TCR beta V gene segment behaved as functional or pseudogenic, an earlier analysis of some 580 of the donors relied on high-throughput TCR beta sequencing. Along with the roughly 710-subject first cohort, a separate validation cohort of some 130 different subjects was used. The later analysis used no new phenotypic data to find candidate immune exposures, relying instead on TCR beta sequences and their occurrence across donors. Among the roughly 390 genotyped donors, more than 70% belonged to the genetic ancestry cluster associated with self-reported Caucasian donors. HLA typing included class I and class II loci at four-digit resolution. The number of typed donors differed by locus: about 620-640 for A, B, C, DRB1 and DQB1; approximately 520 for DQA1; fewer than 610 for DPA1; and around 450 for DPB1. A later analysis re-examined previously published TCR beta repertoires from more than 600 donors and added high-resolution HLA genotyping to investigate patterns of TCR occurrence. Genome-wide SNP genotypes for about 60% of the roughly 670 donors were used in a later genetic analysis, which treated that subset as a discovery cohort. An early release that covered 500 to 800 HLA-typed donors contained about 300 gigabases of sequencing data and 65 million to 100 million unique TCR sequences. A few DR-DQ haplotypes were handled as single units for association and clustering because linkage in the cohort was strong. Among 300 to 500 genotyped donors of the cohort, an average of about 220,000 unique TCR beta nucleotide sequences was sequenced per donor, of which roughly 17% were non-productive. Every repertoire in the discovery cohort had been generated on one and the same sequencing platform. The aim of the study was to test whether cataloging public T cell receptors could identify signatures of past pathogen exposure. Using immunosequencing, the study profiled T cell repertoires from approximately 700 subjects and related those repertoires to cytomegalovirus serostatus. To predict cytomegalovirus infection status, the study brought together high-throughput TCR immunosequencing, statistical association of individual TCRs with disease status, and machine learning. Donor age, sex, ethnicity and CMV serostatus were compiled together with the repertoire data.

The library was made by the immunoSEQ multiplex PCR assay. The multiplex PCR relied on a mix of 60 forward primers for TCR Vbeta segments and 13 reverse primers for TCR Jbeta segments. The CDR3 region of rearranged TCR beta genes was amplified from genomic DNA by a multiplex PCR assay. The Illumina HiSeq System was used to sequence the amplified TCR beta libraries as 87-base-pair reads. From the authors' description of their analysis: A later analysis counted about 80 million unique TCR beta chains across the 640 or so repertoires, and around 12 million of these chains were shared by at least two donors. To remove PCR and sequencing errors, raw reads were error-corrected and collapsed into unique sequences using a nearest-neighbor algorithm that merged closely related sequences. Alignment of CDR3 sequences to IMGT reference sequences was used to assign V, D and J gene segments. For a sequence to be retained, at least a six-nucleotide match to both a V gene segment and a J gene segment was required. Rearrangements were called productive when the CDR3 lacked stop codons and stayed in frame with V and J; all others were non-productive. Following IMGT convention, CDR3 was defined as the stretch from the second conserved V-encoded cysteine up to the conserved J-encoded phenylalanine. In an earlier analysis of more than 550 of the donors, sequences lacking an unambiguous match to a single V gene segment were excluded. An earlier analysis of just under 600 of the donors called V segments functional above 56.7% productive rearrangements and segregating when the between-donor standard deviation exceeded 5%. To diagnose cytomegalovirus status from the catalog of TCR beta chain sequences, a statistical classification framework was built. In a later analysis, TCR nucleotide sequences were compared against IMGT/GENE-DB human TR gene sequences so that V and J genes could be assigned. Using the TCRdist pipeline, a later analysis assigned CDR3 sequences along with most-parsimonious VDJ recombination scenarios. In a later analysis, each TCR beta chain was defined by its CDR3 amino acid sequence together with its V-gene family, and reads lacking a unique V-gene family were excluded. A later analysis removed roughly 590 highly shared, low-generation-probability nucleotide sequences to deal with suspected cross-contamination and a sequencing artifact. A later analysis calculated a clonal expansion index for each public chain from normalized within-repertoire ranks of inferred template counts. In a later analysis, generation probabilities were computed with a VDJ recombination model fitted to out-of-frame rearrangements, and the resulting probabilities were checked against IGoR. Hypergeometric tests were used in a later analysis to score TCR-TCR, TCR-HLA and TCR-CMV co-occurrence, with a repertoire-size bias correction applied to the TCR pairs. In a later analysis, false discovery rates were estimated by permuting HLA or CMV assignments 20 times. In a later analysis, co-occurring TCRs were grouped with DBSCAN, and TCRdist sequence similarity was added when clustering was performed within HLA-allele-positive subsets. Co-occurrence clustering excluded repertoires with fewer than 30,000 or more than 120,000 public chains, plus five with anomalous nucleotide sharing. Imported from immuneACCESS, the table was reduced by TCRdb to in-frame sequences with V and J called. These copies leave out some clones; in studies compared against another copy, an unresolved V gene accounts for under half, and the cause of the remainder is not known. The DNA gave D and trimming, while V, J and clone size come from that table. In all, the sample holds about 160,000 clones, and 85% of those were seen once. 1% of the sample goes to the ten largest clones.

The cohort comprised some 680 healthy bone marrow donors. At the time of sampling, every cohort member was nominally healthy, though immune exposures that went unrecorded were likely present. The donor tested CMV seronegative and was one of the 352 seronegative cohort members. Every donor gave a peripheral blood sample, and the peripheral blood mononuclear cells from that sample were used for TCR beta sequencing. Genomic DNA extraction from the blood cell samples was performed with the Qiagen DNeasy Blood Extraction Kit. This clone was recorded only once. Its specific antigen is unknown. It has no much larger one-base neighbor in the sample; base qualities were not kept. Broad study findings and their caveats: A further reported finding was that TCR beta sequences accurately predicted the HLA-A and HLA-B alleles for most subjects in the first cohort. Compared with equally common non-associated chains, HLA-associated TCR beta chains in a later analysis were more clonally expanded and had lower generation probabilities. Most CMV-associated TCR beta chains appeared to be HLA-restricted in a later analysis, and the HLA associations seemed to be driven largely by CMV exposure. A later genetic analysis reported fewer N-insertions in productive TCRs among donors in an Asian-associated ancestry cluster than the roughly 620-donor mean. The authors suggested that the approach could potentially be extended to other disease states and immunological phenotypes. A group of highly shared sequence variants was considered likely to be a technical artifact of the sequencing pipeline. The classifier was reported to diagnose cytomegalovirus status with high specificity and sensitivity in both the original cohort and the validation cohort. In a later analysis, some 18,000 TCR beta sequences were associated with specific HLA alleles at a false discovery rate of 0.05. The study gave a list of 150 to 200 TCR beta chains associated with cytomegalovirus. Most TCR sequences were seen in very few donors, while some public TCRs were found in many individuals. Several of the top co-occurrence clusters appeared to be linked to parvovirus B19, influenza, CMV and Epstein-Barr virus, according to a later analysis. Because HLA typing was missing for some donors at each locus, association tests included only the typed subset. In a later analysis, the rate of TCR association differed among HLA loci, with DRB1 alleles having the most associated TCRs and HLA-C alleles having the fewest. Linkage disequilibrium might explain the correlated functional status among segregating V segments, but an unknown experimental factor could not be excluded. CMV serostatus was the only immune exposure information available for the cohort. A later genetic analysis associated a missense DCLRE1C variant with V-gene and J-gene trimming of TCR beta chains, and an independent cohort replicated the association. About 17 rarely observed V segments, including chromosome 9 orphons, were excluded from the earlier analysis of just under 600 of the donors because counts were too low. The cohort was sequenced for TCR beta chains only, and without alpha or paired-chain data the features that could be detected were limited. The presence/absence analyses assumed that sequencing depth was roughly uniform across donors, and that assumption may not be true. In vitro tests confirmed that a few of the cytomegalovirus-associated TCR beta chains recognize cytomegalovirus antigens. Assigning TCR associations to individual alleles was difficult when HLA alleles, especially DR and DQ, strongly co-occurred. In an earlier analysis of 587 of the donors, most TCR beta V segments appeared in productive rearrangements about 87% or about 30% of the time, broadly matching IMGT annotations.

The TCR sequence derives from a boy between 2 and 10 years old in good health and CMV-seronegative. What was sequenced was PBMCs.

The encoded CDR3 is CASSLSGRDNEQFF. The sequence in DNA is TGTGCCAGCAGCTTAAGCGGGAGAGACAATGAGCAGTTCTTC. The chain links TRBV7-9 with TRBJ2-1; 8 of the junction bases match TRBD2. In the germline V gene (reference sequence), CDR1 corresponds to SEHNR and CDR2 to FQNEAQ. There are 14 amino acids in the CDR3, from cysteine to phenylalanine inclusive. Here the CDR3 DNA is all that survives: 42 bases in frame from base 1. Unmatched junction bases come to 2, with V trimmed by 2 bases and J by 5 bases.